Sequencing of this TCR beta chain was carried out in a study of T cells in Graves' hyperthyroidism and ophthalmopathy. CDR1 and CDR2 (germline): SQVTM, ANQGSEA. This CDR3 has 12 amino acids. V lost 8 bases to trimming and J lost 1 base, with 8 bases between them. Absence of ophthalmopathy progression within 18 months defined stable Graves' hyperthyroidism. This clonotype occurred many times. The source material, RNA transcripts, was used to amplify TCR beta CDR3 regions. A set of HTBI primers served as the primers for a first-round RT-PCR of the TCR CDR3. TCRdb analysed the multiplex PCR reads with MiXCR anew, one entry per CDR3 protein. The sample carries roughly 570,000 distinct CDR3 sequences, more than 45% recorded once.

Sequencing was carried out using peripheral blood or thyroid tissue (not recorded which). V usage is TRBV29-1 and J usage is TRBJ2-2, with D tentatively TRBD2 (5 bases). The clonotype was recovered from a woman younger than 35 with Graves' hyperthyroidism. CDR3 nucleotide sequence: TGCAGCTCCGGGGTGAACACCGGGGAGCTGTTTTTT. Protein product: CSSGVNTGELFF.